The 23 T cell receptor beta chains reported below all come from one sample, sequenced in a study of CD8+ T cells in alopecia areata (dated by TCRdb to the late 2010s). Library preparation employed the immunoSEQ multiplex PCR assay. For TCR sequencing, RNA was extracted from every sample and reverse transcribed into cDNA to serve as template. Here the immuneACCESS table is served through TCRdb, limited to in-frame sequences with V and J called. Missing clones are a known gap in these copies; in checked studies unresolved V genes cover under half, and the rest lacks a known reason. The sample has over 100,000 clones on record, around 53% of them singletons. Jointly, the top ten make up 12% of the sample. Interpreted using the paper, the time point label stands for: 24 weeks on oral tofacitinib. Per the publication, the treatment or condition label means: oral pan-JAK inhibitor, 5-10 mg twice daily.

The specimen was CD8+ T cells sorted from blood, collected at week 24, from a patient treated with tofacitinib. The source of these receptors is a human donor with alopecia areata.

The V gene is TRBV7-8, the J gene TRBJ2-7; tentatively, D is TRBD1 (6 bases). The germline V gene has CDR1 SGHVS and CDR2 FQNEAQ. The ends were cut back, 0 bases at V and 1 base at J, with 13 bases in the middle. This CDR3 spans 16 amino acids. As DNA, the CDR3 is TGTGCCAGCAGCTTAGCATCTGTGGGGGCTTCCTACGAGCAGTACTTC. Its translation is CASSLASVGASYEQYF.

The chain links TRBV9 to TRBJ1-2, with TRBD1 identical over 7 bases. The CDR3 contains 15 residues. Unmatched junction bases numbered 8, after V lost 3 bases and J lost 3 bases. Germline-derived CDR1 and CDR2 are SGDLS and YYNGEE. The DNA for the CDR3 is TGTGCCAGCAGCGGATCACAGGGGACTGACTATGGCTACACCTTC. Its translation is CASSGSQGTDYGYTF.

The V gene is TRBV12-5, the J gene TRBJ2-3, with a possible D match to TRBD2 (6 bases). Germline V gives CDR1 LGHNT, CDR2 FRNRAP. The CDR3 consists of 18 residues. The germline V and J ends were trimmed by 5 bases and 4 bases, with 25 bases remaining between them. This CDR3 reads CASGPYTGTSLFADTQYF. The CDR3 nucleotides are TGTGCTAGTGGTCCATATACCGGGACTTCGCTTTTTGCAGATACGCAGTATTTT.

V and J are TRBV5-1 and TRBJ2-1; 10 bases are a match to TRBD2. CDR3 length: 14 residues. The germline V gene has CDR1 SGHRS and CDR2 YFSETQ. V lost 4 bases, J lost 9 bases, and 7 bases stayed unmatched. The DNA of the CDR3 is TGCGCCAGCAGCACAAATAGCGGGGGGCTTGAGCAGTTCTTC. This translates into CASSTNSGGLEQFF. The whole variable domain, filled in from reference TRBV5-1 and TRBJ2-1, reads KAGVTQTPRYLIKTRGQQVTLSCSPISGHRSVSWYQQTPGQGLQFLFEYFSETQRNKGNFPGRFSGRQFSNSRSEMNVSTLELGDSALYLCASSTNSGGLEQFFGPGTRLTVL.

The chain is built from TRBV27 and TRBJ2-1, with D unclear. CDR3 size: 13 residues. CDR1 and CDR2 from the germline V gene are MNHEY and SMNVEV (reference sequence). The germline V and J ends were trimmed by 2 bases and 8 bases, with 10 bases remaining between them. The CDR3 DNA sequence: TGTGCCAGCAGTTTAATGGGCCCGGATGAGCAGTTCTTC. Protein product: CASSLMGPDEQFF.

The V and J genes are TRBV7-9 and TRBJ1-2; D call uncertain. Germline V gene data show CDR1 as SEHNR and CDR2 as FQNEAQ (reference sequence). V dropped 1 base and J dropped 6 bases, with 9 bases sitting between them. The length of the CDR3 is 13 residues. This chain's CDR3 is CASSLVQFDGYTF. CDR3 coding DNA: TGTGCCAGCAGCTTAGTCCAGTTCGATGGCTACACCTTC.

The chain has TRBV27 and TRBJ2-2; D could derive from TRBD1 or TRBD2 (5 bases each). The germline V and J ends were trimmed by 4 bases and 4 bases, with 16 bases remaining between them. This CDR3 is built from 16 residues. Germline CDR1 and CDR2: MNHEY and SMNVEV (reference sequence). CDR3 sequence: CASSSLAQDRTGELFF. CDR3 in DNA: TGTGCCAGCAGTTCCCTAGCACAGGACCGCACCGGGGAGCTGTTTTTT.

J is TRBJ1-4 and V is TRBV13, with D unresolved. The V gene lost 1 base and the J gene lost 0 bases, with 9 bases spanning the gap. Per germline, CDR1 PRHDT and CDR2 FYEKMQ (reference sequence). The CDR3 has 16 amino acids. The CDR3 is CASSLALGATNEKLFF. The CDR3 DNA reads TGTGCCAGCAGCTTAGCTTTGGGTGCAACTAATGAAAAACTGTTTTTT.

This clone was detected a few times. V is TRBV29-1 and J is TRBJ1-1; D unclear. Trimming shortened V by 7 bases and J by 4 bases, and 10 bases separated the two germline ends. This CDR3 has 11 residues. Germline V gene data show CDR1 as SQVTM and CDR2 as ANQGSEA. CDR3 protein: CSADPGTEAFF. Here the CDR3 DNA reads TGCAGCGCTGACCCTGGCACTGAAGCTTTCTTT.

In its sample, this clone was seen a few times. The chain has TRBV7-9 and TRBJ1-5, with D hard to call. Trimming took off 5 bases at V and 2 bases at J, with 4 bases between the two ends. Germline assignment: CDR1 SEHNR and CDR2 FQNEAQ (reference sequence). There are 12 residues in the CDR3. The chain's CDR3 is CASSVGNQPQHF. CDR3 in DNA: TGTGCCAGCAGCGTAGGCAATCAGCCCCAGCATTTT.

This clone was counted a single time. This chain links TRBV7-6 with TRBJ2-1, with TRBD1 as a possible D gene (6 bases). CDR1 and CDR2 (germline): SGHVS, FNYEAQ. The CDR3 spans 15 residues. The V gene lost 3 bases and the J gene lost 8 bases, with 17 bases spanning the gap. CDR3 DNA: TGTGCCAGCAGCTTTGGGATTGTGGGGGCCTATGAGCAGTTCTTC. As protein: CASSFGIVGAYEQFF.

The chain couples TRBV10-2 to TRBJ1-2, with D tentatively TRBD1 (6 bases). CDR3 length: 14 residues. CDR1 is WSHSY, CDR2 SAAADI, per germline. V dropped 7 bases and J dropped 3 bases, with 15 bases sitting between them. The CDR3 sequence is CASTLGGGYYGYTF. In nucleotides, the CDR3 is TGCGCCAGCACCCTAGGGGGTGGGTACTATGGCTACACCTTC.

The rearrangement joins TRBV6-5 to TRBJ2-7; TRBD1 or TRBD2 may be the D gene (5 bases each). V was trimmed by 4 bases and J by 1 base, leaving 11 bases between them. CDR1 MNHEY and CDR2 SVGAGI come from the germline V gene. This CDR3 region has 14 residues. CDR3 protein: CASSLSGSSYEQYF. CDR3 sequence (DNA): TGTGCCAGCAGTTTGTCAGGGAGTTCCTACGAGCAGTACTTC.

On this clone: The sample contains more than one DNA sequence encoding this CDR3. The chain uses TRBV9 and TRBJ2-3, with TRBD2 identical over 8 bases. V shed 0 bases and J 2 bases; nucleotides not matched to a gene: 8. Germline CDR1 reads SGDLS; CDR2 reads YYNGEE. The CDR3 loop spans 17 amino acids. The CDR3 region is CASSVESAGGSTDTQYF. The CDR3 nucleotides are TGTGCCAGCAGCGTAGAAAGTGCGGGGGGATCCACAGATACGCAGTATTTT. Drawing the rest from reference TRBV9 and TRBJ2-3, the complete variable domain is DSGVTQTPKHLITATGQRVTLRCSPRSGDLSVYWYQQSLDQGLQFLIQYYNGEERAKGNILERFSAQQFPDLHSELNLSSLELGDSALYFCASSVESAGGSTDTQYFGPGTRLTVL.

The chain couples TRBV29-1 to TRBJ1-2; TRBD1 aligns across 7 bases. Germline V gene sequence: CDR1 SQVTM, CDR2 ANQGSEA. V gave up 7 bases and J gave up 8 bases; unmatched junction bases: 10. The CDR3 has 12 amino acids. CDR3 nucleotide sequence: TGCAGCGCTTTAACAGGGGAAGGCGGCTACACCTTC. Translated: CSALTGEGGYTF.

This clone was seen more than once but under ten times. The chain joins TRBV9 to TRBJ1-1, with TRBD1 as a possible D gene (5 bases). The germline V and J ends were trimmed by 0 bases and 11 bases, with 17 bases remaining between them. The CDR3 consists of 14 residues. Germline-derived CDR1 and CDR2 are SGDLS and YYNGEE. As DNA, the CDR3 is TGTGCCAGCAGCGTAGAGTCAGGGTCTGGGAACGCTTTCTTT. Protein sequence: CASSVESGSGNAFF.

The chain couples TRBV29-1 to TRBJ1-2, with D unclear. Germline V gene lookup returns CDR1 SQVTM and CDR2 ANQGSEA. Trimming removed 0 bases from V and 4 bases from J, with 6 bases in between. The CDR3 covers 12 residues. In DNA, the CDR3 is TGCAGCGTTGAAGATGGAGTCTATGGCTACACCTTC. Its protein product is CSVEDGVYGYTF.

The chain links TRBV9 to TRBJ2-1, with no clear D. Germline-derived CDR1 and CDR2 are SGDLS and YYNGEE. This CDR3 is built from 16 residues. Trimming removed 0 bases from V and 6 bases from J, with 16 bases in between. In nucleotides, the CDR3 is TGTGCCAGCAGCGTAGGAGTTGAACAGATCCCCAATGAGCAGTTCTTC. It translates to CASSVGVEQIPNEQFF.

This chain links TRBV27 with TRBJ2-1; weak D call: TRBD1 (5 bases). The germline V gene encodes CDR1 MNHEY and CDR2 SMNVEV (reference sequence). The CDR3 is made up of 13 amino acids. V was trimmed by 4 bases and J by 9 bases, leaving 13 bases between them. The CDR3, as DNA: TGTGCCAGCAGTTCCCCCTGGGGCGGTGAGCAGTTCTTC. It specifies CASSSPWGGEQFF.

This clone was observed a single time. The CDR3 nucleotides read TGTGCCAGCCGACCGAGGGGGCGTCCCGAGACCCAGTACTTC. It encodes CASRPRGRPETQYF. The chain employs TRBV19 and TRBJ2-5; TRBD1 matches at 7 bases. The CDR3 contains 14 residues. Germline V gene sequence: CDR1 LNHDA, CDR2 SQIVND (reference sequence). The ends lost 9 bases at V and 5 bases at J; junction bases unmatched: 12.

This clone has just a few counts. V usage is TRBV25-1 and J usage is TRBJ2-1, with TRBD1 matching 7 bases. The CDR3 runs 15 residues. Germline V gene data show CDR1 as MGHDK and CDR2 as SYGVNS. V lost 4 bases and J lost 1; bases outside the gene matches: 4. This CDR3 reads CASSAGTASYNEQFF. The CDR3 DNA reads TGTGCCAGCAGTGCAGGGACAGCATCCTACAATGAGCAGTTCTTC.

CDR3 sequence: CASSHAEGDHTEAFF. The CDR3 DNA follows: TGTGCCAGCAGCCACGCCGAAGGGGATCACACTGAAGCTTTCTTT. The V gene is TRBV4-2, the J gene TRBJ1-1, with a tentative D call TRBD1 (5 bases). From germline, CDR1 is LGHNA and CDR2 YNFKEQ. The CDR3 is 15 amino acids. V was trimmed by 3 bases and J by 3 bases, leaving 14 bases between them.

This clone was counted a few times. The chain is built from TRBV19 and TRBJ2-1; 9 nucleotides agree with TRBD2. The CDR3 is made up of 15 amino acids. Germline assignment: CDR1 LNHDA and CDR2 SQIVND (reference sequence). The J segment lost 3 bases and the V segment lost 3 bases, leaving 3 bases of the junction unmatched. The CDR3 DNA sequence: TGTGCCAGTAGTATCGTAGCGGGGGACTACAATGAGCAGTTCTTC. Translation gives CASSIVAGDYNEQFF.